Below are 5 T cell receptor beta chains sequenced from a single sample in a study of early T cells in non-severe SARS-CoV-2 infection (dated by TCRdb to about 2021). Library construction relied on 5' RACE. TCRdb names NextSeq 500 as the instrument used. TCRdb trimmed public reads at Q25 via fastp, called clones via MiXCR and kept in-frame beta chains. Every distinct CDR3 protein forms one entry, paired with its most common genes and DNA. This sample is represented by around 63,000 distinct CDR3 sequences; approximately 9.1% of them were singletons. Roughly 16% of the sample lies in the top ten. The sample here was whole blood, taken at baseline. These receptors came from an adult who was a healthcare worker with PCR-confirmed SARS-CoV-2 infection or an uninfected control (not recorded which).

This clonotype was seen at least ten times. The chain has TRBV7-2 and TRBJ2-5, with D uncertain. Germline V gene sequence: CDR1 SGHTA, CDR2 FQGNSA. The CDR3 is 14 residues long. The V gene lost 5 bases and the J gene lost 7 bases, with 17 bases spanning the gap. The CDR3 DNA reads TGTGCCAGCAGCCCTGAGGTTCCGTTGGGGACCCAGTACTTC. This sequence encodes CASSPEVPLGTQYF.

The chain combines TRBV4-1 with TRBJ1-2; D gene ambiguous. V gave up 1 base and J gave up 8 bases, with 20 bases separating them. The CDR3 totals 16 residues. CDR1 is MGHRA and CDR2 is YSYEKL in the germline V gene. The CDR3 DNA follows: TGCGCCAGCAGCCAAGTCGGGGATACCGCTACGGGCGGCTACACCTTC. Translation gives CASSQVGDTATGGYTF.

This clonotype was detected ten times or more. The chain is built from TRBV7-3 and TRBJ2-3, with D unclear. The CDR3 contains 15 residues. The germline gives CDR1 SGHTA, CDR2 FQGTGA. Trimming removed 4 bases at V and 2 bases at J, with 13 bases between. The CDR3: CASSSTDAVTDTQYF. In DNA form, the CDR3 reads TGTGCCAGCAGCTCCACGGATGCAGTCACAGATACGCAGTATTTT.

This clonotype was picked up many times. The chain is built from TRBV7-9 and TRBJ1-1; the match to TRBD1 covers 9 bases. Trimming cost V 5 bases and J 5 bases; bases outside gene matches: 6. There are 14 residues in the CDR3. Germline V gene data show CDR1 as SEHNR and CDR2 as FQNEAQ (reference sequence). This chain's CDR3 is CASSKQGAVTEAFF. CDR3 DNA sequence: TGTGCCAGCAGCAAACAGGGGGCTGTGACTGAAGCTTTCTTT.

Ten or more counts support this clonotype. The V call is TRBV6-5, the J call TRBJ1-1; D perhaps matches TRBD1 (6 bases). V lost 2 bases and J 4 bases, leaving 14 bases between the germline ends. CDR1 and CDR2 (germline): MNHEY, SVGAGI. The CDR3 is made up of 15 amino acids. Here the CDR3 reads CASSYTGLVGTEAFF. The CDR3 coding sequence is TGTGCCAGCAGTTACACAGGGCTAGTCGGCACTGAAGCTTTCTTT.